One sample yielded the 28 T cell receptor beta chains listed below, sequenced in a study of blood T cell repertoires in COVID-19. The repertoire was sequenced with immunoSEQ multiplex PCR; TCRdb's copy has only in-frame clones and lacks some. The sample contains roughly 99,000 clones, 60% to 85% of which appear only once. Sequencing was performed on peripheral blood. These receptors all come from a man in his 70s with acute or convalescent COVID-19.

Only a few counts were recorded for this clone. The rearrangement joins TRBV5-6 to TRBJ1-2; perhaps TRBD1 as D (6 bases). This CDR3 comprises 13 residues. Per the germline V gene, CDR1 is SGHDT and CDR2 is YYEEEE. V was trimmed by 1 base and J by 7 bases, leaving 11 bases between them. Here the CDR3 DNA reads TGTGCCAGCAGCTTGACACAGACAGGTGGCTACACCTTC. Amino acid sequence: CASSLTQTGGYTF.

The CDR3 coding sequence is TGCGCCAGCAGCCAAGATATAACTAGCGGGGTTCGACACACAGATACGCAGTATTTT. This gives the protein CASSQDITSGVRHTDTQYF. The rearrangement joins TRBV4-3 to TRBJ2-3, with TRBD2 matching 10 bases. V was clipped by 0 bases and J by 2 bases; unmatched bases: 11. The length of the CDR3 is 19 residues. Looked up from germline, CDR1 is LGHNA and CDR2 is YSLEER.

The chain recombines TRBV9 with TRBJ1-3, with D uncertain. CDR1 and CDR2 (germline): SGDLS, YYNGEE. The ends were cut back, 0 bases at V and 3 bases at J, with 7 bases in the middle. This CDR3 has 14 residues. DNA for the CDR3: TGTGCCAGCAGCGTAGAGAGGTTTGGAAACACCATATATTTT. Protein sequence: CASSVERFGNTIYF.

This clone was counted only a few times. The chain uses TRBV6-5 and TRBJ2-1, with D possibly TRBD1 on 7 matching bases. There are 14 residues in the CDR3. Germline values: CDR1 MNHEY, CDR2 SVGAGI. V lost 6 bases and J 1 base, leaving 10 bases between the germline ends. The CDR3 nucleotides read TGTGCCAGCAGGCGGGACAGTTCCTACAATGAGCAGTTCTTC. Its translation: CASRRDSSYNEQFF.

V is TRBV19 and J is TRBJ2-5; 12 nucleotides agree with TRBD2. Germline loops: CDR1 LNHDA, CDR2 SQIVND (reference sequence). Trimming took 5 bases from V and 2 from J; bases not matched to a gene: 6. CDR3 size: 16 residues. DNA for the CDR3: TGTGCCAGTAGTTCAAGACTAGCGGGGGAACAAGAGACCCAGTACTTC. This sequence encodes CASSSRLAGEQETQYF.

The V and J genes are TRBV19 and TRBJ1-5, with D maybe TRBD1 (5 bases). V lost 5 bases and J lost 4, with 9 bases in between. The CDR3 is made up of 13 amino acids. Germline V gives CDR1 LNHDA, CDR2 SQIVND (reference sequence). CDR3 sequence reads: CASSAGGNQPQHF. CDR3 sequence (DNA): TGTGCCAGTAGTGCGGGGGGTAATCAGCCCCAGCATTTT.

The chain uses TRBV19 and TRBJ1-1; weak D call: TRBD1 (5 bases). The V gene lost 5 bases and the J gene lost 3 bases, with 7 bases spanning the gap. CDR1 and CDR2 (germline): LNHDA, SQIVND (reference sequence). The CDR3 consists of 12 residues. DNA of the CDR3: TGTGCCAGTAGTGGGGGGTACACTGAAGCTTTCTTT. It yields the protein CASSGGYTEAFF.

The gene calls are TRBV27 and TRBJ1-4, with TRBD1 identical over 7 bases. Germline V lookup: CDR1 MNHEY, CDR2 SMNVEV (reference sequence). With 3 bases clipped from V and 0 bases from J, the junction kept 10 bases outside the gene matches. The CDR3 sequence is 18 residues long. CDR3 region: CASSLRWGQPATNEKLFF. As DNA, the CDR3 is TGTGCCAGCAGTTTGCGGTGGGGACAGCCAGCAACTAATGAAAAACTGTTTTTT.

The V and J genes are TRBV5-1 and TRBJ1-1; 10 positions match TRBD1. CDR1 is SGHRS, CDR2 YFSETQ, per germline. With 4 bases clipped from V and 4 bases from J, the junction kept 16 bases outside the gene matches. This CDR3 has 18 amino acids. The CDR3 here is CASSPSGTGARSATEAFF. Written as DNA, the CDR3 is TGCGCCAGCAGCCCGTCCGGGACAGGGGCCCGTTCTGCCACTGAAGCTTTCTTT.

The chain combines TRBV14 with TRBJ2-5; D is perhaps TRBD2 (6 bases). Germline V gene lookup returns CDR1 SGHDN and CDR2 FVKESK. The V end lost 4 bases, the J end lost 3 bases, and 18 bases lay between the germline ends. CDR3 size: 16 residues. CDR3 bases: TGTGCCAGCAGCCCCCGTCTAGCGTGGTCGAAAGAGACCCAGTACTTC. The encoded protein is CASSPRLAWSKETQYF.

The chain joins TRBV11-2 to TRBJ1-2, with 10 positions matching TRBD1. The germline V gene has CDR1 SGHAT and CDR2 FQNNGV. The CDR3 totals 13 residues. Trimming at V came to 3 bases and at J to 8 bases, leaving 3 bases not matched to a gene. The CDR3 bases are TGTGCCAGCAGCTTGGGACAGGGGACCGGCTACACCTTC. It is translated as CASSLGQGTGYTF. Using reference TRBV11-2 and TRBJ1-2 for the parts outside the CDR3, the full variable domain is EAGVAQSPRYKIIEKRQSVAFWCNPISGHATLYWYQQILGQGPKLLIQFQNNGVVDDSQLPKDRFSAERLKGVDSTLKIQPAKLEDSAVYLCASSLGQGTGYTFGSGTRLTVV.

Here the CDR3 DNA reads TGTGCCAGCAGCGGTGACAGGGGTCGCGGGGAGCTGTTTTTT. Its translation: CASSGDRGRGELFF. The rearrangement links TRBV9 to TRBJ2-2; 8 bases align to TRBD1. The trim removed 3 bases at V and 7 bases at J, leaving 5 bases unmatched. Germline CDR1 SGDLS, CDR2 YYNGEE. This CDR3 comprises 14 residues.

This chain joins TRBV6-2 or TRBV6-3 and TRBJ2-3; 9 bases line up with TRBD2. Germline CDR1 and CDR2: MNHEY and SVGEGT. The V gene end was trimmed by 4 bases and the J gene end by 7 bases; junction bases not matched to a gene: 9. The CDR3 covers 15 residues. The CDR3 here is CASSSKAGGVNTQYF. The DNA for the CDR3 is TGTGCCAGCAGTTCAAAAGCGGGGGGAGTAAATACGCAGTATTTT.

The J gene is TRBJ2-2, the V gene TRBV3-1 (or the pseudogene TRBV3-2), with 7 bases aligning to TRBD1. From germline, CDR1 is LGHDT and CDR2 YNNKEL (reference sequence). CDR3 size: 16 residues. With 1 base clipped from V and 2 bases from J, the junction kept 4 bases outside the gene matches. In DNA, the CDR3 is TGTGCCAGCAGCCAAGGGCAGGGGGTCAACACCGGGGAGCTGTTTTTT. Translation: CASSQGQGVNTGELFF.

This sequence joins TRBV2 and TRBJ1-5, with D maybe TRBD1 (6 bases). The germline CDR1 and CDR2 sequences are SNHLY and FYNNEI. The V gene lost 4 bases and the J gene lost 0 bases, with 10 bases spanning the gap. The CDR3 is 15 amino acids. CDR3 in DNA: TGTGCCAGCAGTGGACAGGTGGGTAGCAATCAGCCCCAGCATTTT. Protein sequence: CASSGQVGSNQPQHF. The variable domain in full, completed from reference TRBV2 and TRBJ1-5, reads EPEVTQTPSHQVTQMGQEVILRCVPISNHLYFYWYRQILGQKVEFLVSFYNNEISEKSEIFDDQFSVERPDGSNFTLKIRSTKLEDSAMYFCASSGQVGSNQPQHFGDGTRLSIL.

The CDR3 spells CASSQVTVASGELFF. The CDR3 DNA reads TGTGCCAGCAGCCAAGTCACCGTAGCTTCCGGGGAGCTGTTTTTT. The chain uses TRBV3-1 (or the pseudogene TRBV3-2) and TRBJ2-2, with no clear D. CDR3 length: 15 residues. Germline values: CDR1 LGHDT, CDR2 YNNKEL (reference sequence). The ends were cut back, 1 base at V and 6 bases at J, with 12 bases in the middle.

The chain joins TRBV5-1 to TRBJ2-6; 7 nucleotides align to TRBD2. The CDR3 loop spans 15 amino acids. V lost 3 bases, J lost 6 bases, and 6 bases stayed unmatched. Germline V gives CDR1 SGHRS, CDR2 YFSETQ. The CDR3 protein is CASSSGGREANVLTF. DNA of the CDR3: TGCGCCAGCAGCTCCGGAGGGAGGGAGGCCAACGTCCTGACTTTC.

The rearrangement joins TRBV7-6 to TRBJ2-5, with unresolved D. This CDR3 is 14 amino acids long. Per germline, CDR1 SGHVS and CDR2 FNYEAQ. Trimming stripped 5 bases from V and 7 bases from J, with 17 bases between. CDR3 coding DNA: TGTGCCAGCAGCCTATCAGGCTCCCTTTCGACCCAGTACTTC. It specifies CASSLSGSLSTQYF.

This chain joins TRBV13 and TRBJ2-1; 9 nucleotides line up with TRBD1. The CDR3 is 15 residues long. The germline V gene has CDR1 PRHDT and CDR2 FYEKMQ (reference sequence). Trimming cost V 0 bases and J 7 bases; bases outside gene matches: 4. In DNA, the CDR3 is TGTGCCAGCAGCTTAGGGGGACAGGGTTATAATGAGCAGTTCTTC. Its protein product is CASSLGGQGYNEQFF.

The chain employs TRBV7-9 and TRBJ1-1; D gene uncertain. Germline values: CDR1 SEHNR, CDR2 FQNEAQ (reference sequence). The CDR3 is 13 amino acids. Trimming took 3 bases from V and 3 from J, leaving 8 bases between them. The CDR3 DNA reads as TGTGCCAGCAGCTTGAGACGGGACACTGAAGCTTTCTTT. Translated: CASSLRRDTEAFF.

This clone appeared a few times. This chain joins TRBV27 and TRBJ1-5; D unclear. Trimming removed 5 bases at V and 1 base at J, with 12 bases between. CDR1 and CDR2 from the germline V gene are MNHEY and SMNVEV (reference sequence). The CDR3 contains 15 residues. The CDR3 sequence is CASSPVEGSNQPQHF. CDR3 DNA sequence: TGTGCCAGCAGTCCCGTCGAGGGAAGCAATCAGCCCCAGCATTTT.

This chain joins TRBV5-1 and TRBJ1-3, with 7 bases lining up with TRBD1. The germline CDR1 and CDR2 sequences are SGHRS and YFSETQ. J gave up 4 bases and V 3 bases, and 4 bases lay outside the gene matches. The CDR3 spans 14 residues. CDR3 nucleotides: TGCGCCAGCAGCTACACAGGGGAAGGAAACACCATATATTTT. Its translation: CASSYTGEGNTIYF.

Concerning this clone itself: Additional DNA sequences in this sample encode the identical CDR3. This sequence joins TRBV9 and TRBJ2-1, with a possible D match to TRBD2 (6 bases). V was pared by 2 bases and J by 2 bases, with 8 bases between. The length of the CDR3 is 14 residues. In germline, CDR1 is SGDLS, CDR2 YYNGEE. CDR3 coding DNA: TGTGCCAGCAGCGTCGGGGGAACCTACAATGAGCAGTTCTTC. This codes for CASSVGGTYNEQFF.

Here the CDR3 reads CASSDESQGFNQPQHF. The CDR3 nucleotides are TGTGCCAGTAGTGATGAAAGTCAGGGGTTCAATCAGCCCCAGCATTTT. The rearrangement links TRBV19 to TRBJ1-5, with a tentative D call TRBD1 (6 bases). Between the trimmed V and J ends, which lost 5 bases and 3 bases, there was a span of 17 bases. CDR3 size: 16 residues. Germline V gives CDR1 LNHDA, CDR2 SQIVND (reference sequence).

V gene TRBV9 combines with J gene TRBJ2-1; D is uncertain. The V gene lost 4 bases and the J gene lost 0 bases, with 11 bases spanning the gap. Germline loops: CDR1 SGDLS, CDR2 YYNGEE. The CDR3 loop spans 15 amino acids. The CDR3 region has the DNA TGTGCCAGCAGCCCGACTCAGAGCTCCTACAATGAGCAGTTCTTC. This translates into CASSPTQSSYNEQFF.

This chain uses TRBV27 with TRBJ2-1; the match to TRBD1 covers 8 bases. V lost 5 bases to trimming and J lost 0 bases; unmatched junction nucleotides: 0. The CDR3 is made up of 14 amino acids. In germline, CDR1 is MNHEY, CDR2 SMNVEV (reference sequence). The CDR3 DNA sequence: TGTGCCAGCAGTGGACAGGGCTCCTACAATGAGCAGTTCTTC. Protein: CASSGQGSYNEQFF.

V and J are TRBV5-4 and TRBJ2-1; 7 bases align to TRBD2. There are 15 residues in the CDR3. The V gene's germline CDR1 is SGHNT and CDR2 YYREEE (reference sequence). Trimming took 0 bases from V and 5 from J; bases not matched to a gene: 5. The CDR3: CASSLARAGDNEQFF. The CDR3 coding sequence is TGTGCCAGCAGCTTGGCAAGGGCGGGGGACAATGAGCAGTTCTTC.

Only one count was recorded for this clone. The gene calls are TRBV19 and TRBJ2-7, with TRBD1 as a possible D gene (5 bases). CDR1 and CDR2 (germline): LNHDA, SQIVND (reference sequence). The V gene lost 0 bases and the J gene lost 10 bases, with 13 bases spanning the gap. The CDR3 is 13 amino acids. The CDR3 here is CASSIDRQRHQYF. The CDR3, as DNA: TGTGCCAGTAGTATAGATAGACAGCGTCACCAGTACTTC.